This T cell receptor (beta chain) originates from a study of molecular identifiers for immune sequencing clone quantification. As for the study in general: In the replicates, RNA derived from about 19,000 or 110,000 naive CD8 cells was divided into five parts, and four were sequenced. Study-level findings and limits: Highly expanded clone sizes could be underestimated by identical TCR molecules that share a barcode. Clones above 20 RNA copies contained over 97% of effector molecules and under 1% of naive molecules.

A single record per CDR3 protein comes from TCRdb applying MiXCR to the PCR reads. The sample lists around 460,000 distinct CDR3 sequences; 25% were seen once. Concerning this clonotype itself: The antigen is unknown.

Germline trimming cut 5 bases from V and 4 bases from J; bases unmatched to any gene: 9. The CDR3 is 15 residues long. In germline, CDR1 is LNHDA, CDR2 SQIVND (reference sequence). Sequencing was done on a sample of naive CD8+ T cells from blood, with Jurkat cell RNA spiked in. Subset in this sample: FACS-sorted CD8+CD4-CCR7+CD45RA+ naive T cells. The V call is TRBV19, the J call TRBJ2-3; 7 bases are a match to TRBD1. This sequence originates from a human donor in good health. Some libraries in this study had Jurkat cell RNA spiked in. CDR3 DNA: TGTGCCAGTAGTGTGACAGGGAACGGCGCAGATACGCAGTATTTT. Translation: CASSVTGNGADTQYF.